A selection of T cell receptor beta chains follows, all from one sample in a study of cytomegalovirus exposure and HLA in healthy donors. Sequenced by immunoSEQ multiplex PCR; TCRdb stores in-frame clones only, minus some. The sample yields 95,000 to 150,000 clones, approximately 70% seen once. Material for sequencing was PBMCs. The receptor set was obtained from a man aged 18-30 years in good health and CMV-seronegative. CDR3s include the opening cysteine and the closing phenylalanine or tryptophan. The order of the fields is V gene, clone size, D gene, J gene, CDR3 protein, CDR3 DNA. A D gene is named only where the DNA matches it firmly. Size values are once, few and many counts, or a class for expanded clones, and some rows have none.

TRBV6-6	NA	TRBD1	TRBJ2-1	CASSYETGGDEQFF	TGTGCCAGCAGTTACGAGACAGGGGGCGATGAGCAGTTCTTC
TRBV28	once	NA	TRBJ2-5	CASSPQGRETQYF	TGTGCCAGCAGTCCCCAGGGGCGGGAGACCCAGTACTTC
TRBV7-2	few	TRBD2	TRBJ2-3	CASSLDGRARDTQYF	TGTGCCAGCAGCTTAGACGGGAGGGCCAGAGATACGCAGTATTTT
TRBV7-9	NA	TRBD2	TRBJ2-7	CASSLPGLAATYEQYF	TGTGCCAGCAGCCTTCCCGGACTAGCGGCTACCTACGAGCAGTACTTC
TRBV2	once	NA	TRBJ1-2	CASSGRPNYGYTF	TGTGCCAGCAGTGGCAGGCCCAACTATGGCTACACCTTC
TRBV28	once	NA	TRBJ1-5	CAITQGGVQPQHF	TGTGCCATCACACAGGGTGGGGTTCAGCCCCAGCATTTT
TRBV23-1	NA	NA	TRBJ1-5	CASELAALGNQPQHF	TGCGCCAGCGAGCTAGCGGCCTTGGGCAATCAGCCCCAGCATTTT
TRBV9	NA	TRBD1	TRBJ2-7	CASSVGQGAREQYF	TGTGCCAGCAGCGTAGGGCAGGGGGCACGCGAGCAGTACTTC
TRBV19	NA	TRBD2	TRBJ2-1	CASSISSGRDEQFF	TGTGCCAGTAGTATATCTAGCGGGAGAGACGAGCAGTTCTTC
TRBV7-3	NA	NA	TRBJ2-6	CASSLENRESSGANVLTF	TGTGCCAGCAGCTTAGAAAACAGGGAGAGCTCTGGGGCCAACGTCCTGACTTTC
TRBV9	NA	TRBD1	TRBJ2-1	CASSVGPGTGGNEQFF	TGTGCCAGCAGCGTAGGTCCAGGGACAGGGGGCAATGAGCAGTTCTTC
TRBV6-1	NA	NA	TRBJ2-7	CASSAGVGSYEQYF	TGTGCCAGCAGTGCTGGGGTCGGGAGCTACGAGCAGTACTTC
TRBV15	few	TRBD1	TRBJ1-4	CATSRELQGAIEKLFF	TGTGCCACCAGCAGGGAACTACAGGGGGCGATTGAAAAACTGTTTTTT
TRBV13	NA	NA	TRBJ2-1	CASSSQGRGQFF	TGTGCCAGCAGCTCACAGGGTCGGGGGCAGTTCTTC
TRBV19	NA	NA	TRBJ1-1	CASKGMGLGEAFF	TGTGCCAGTAAAGGGATGGGGCTCGGTGAAGCTTTCTTT
TRBV28	few	NA	TRBJ1-5	CASSLGGTREQPQHF	TGTGCCAGCAGTTTAGGGGGGACGCGGGAGCAGCCCCAGCATTTT
TRBV7-2	few	NA	TRBJ1-1	CASSLRGNTEAFF	TGTGCCAGCAGCTTAAGAGGTAACACTGAAGCTTTCTTT
TRBV10-1	few	NA	TRBJ1-2	CASTTGGF	TGCGCCAGCACAACCGGGGGCTTC
TRBV28	NA	TRBD1	TRBJ2-7	CASSPDRVPHEQYF	TGTGCCAGCAGTCCGGACAGGGTCCCCCACGAGCAGTACTTC
TRBV6-5	once	NA	TRBJ2-7	CASTQGGEQYF	TGTGCCAGCACTCAGGGCGGCGAGCAGTACTTC
TRBV18	NA	NA	TRBJ2-3	CASSLLDGESTDTQYF	TGTGCCAGCTCACTATTGGACGGGGAAAGCACAGATACGCAGTATTTT
TRBV6-1	NA	NA	TRBJ1-2	CASHNTPNQIGYTF	TGTGCCAGCCATAATACCCCGAACCAGATTGGCTACACCTTC
TRBV29-1	NA	NA	TRBJ1-2	CSVKVGADYGYTF	TGCAGCGTCAAAGTAGGGGCAGATTATGGCTACACCTTC
TRBV9	NA	NA	TRBJ2-7	CASSPARVSYEQYF	TGTGCCAGCAGCCCAGCCCGGGTCTCCTACGAGCAGTACTTC
TRBV6-5	few	TRBD1	TRBJ2-7	CASTTIDRVTYEQYF	TGTGCCAGCACGACAATAGACAGGGTAACGTACGAGCAGTACTTC